The 3 T cell receptor beta chains listed next were all sequenced from one sample in a study of CD8+CD57+ T cells in acquired aplastic anemia. The TCR beta profiling, which covered VDJ combination and CDR3 sequence, was carried out using genomic DNA as the template. One entry per CDR3 protein, called by TCRdb with MiXCR from the reads. Here the sample spans about 190,000 distinct CDR3 sequences, approximately 50% being singletons. What was sequenced was sorted CD4+, CD8+, or CD8+CD57+ T cells (not recorded which) from PBMCs. All receptors come from a human donor in good health, serving as a control.

The chain employs TRBV7-9 and TRBJ1-5; D unresolved. This CDR3 contains 15 residues. Per germline, CDR1 SEHNR and CDR2 FQNEAQ (reference sequence). V was trimmed by 5 bases and J by 1 base, leaving 12 bases between them. CDR3 protein: CASSPKHGSNQPQHF. DNA for the CDR3: TGTGCCAGCAGCCCCAAGCACGGCAGCAATCAGCCCCAGCATTTT.

This clonotype was counted ten times or more. The genes are TRBV19 and TRBJ1-4, with D tentatively TRBD1 (5 bases). The germline CDR1 and CDR2 sequences are LNHDA and SQIVND (reference sequence). The V gene lost 7 bases and the J gene lost 4 bases, with 16 bases spanning the gap. The CDR3 totals 15 residues. This CDR3 is CASTSQVSGNEKLFF. DNA of the CDR3: TGTGCCAGTACTTCACAGGTTTCGGGTAATGAAAAACTGTTTTTT.

Many counts were recorded for this clonotype. The chain combines TRBV28 with TRBJ1-5, with D unclear. Deletions cut 5 bases from V and 2 bases from J, with 13 bases between. This CDR3 has 15 amino acids. Germline loops: CDR1 MDHEN, CDR2 SYDVKM. The CDR3 region is CASSPPALGNQPQHF. Here the CDR3 DNA reads TGTGCCAGCAGTCCCCCCGCCCTCGGCAATCAGCCCCAGCATTTT.